The 6 T cell receptor beta chains reported below all come from one sample, sequenced in a study of shared T cell receptors in the human thymus. Method: immunoSEQ multiplex PCR; TCRdb's copy keeps in-frame clones and lacks some. This sample has some 640,000 clones; around 87% occur once, and the top ten carry just under 0.0095%. This sample was also put to use in a study of human thymus T cells.

Sequencing used thymocytes. These receptor sequences come from a boy in the first two years of life with a congenital heart defect.

The sample holds one count of this clone. The J gene is TRBJ1-2, the V gene TRBV7-8; TRBD1 agrees at 8 bases. Germline V gene data show CDR1 as SGHVS and CDR2 as FQNEAQ. CDR3 length: 15 residues. Trimming cost V 5 bases and J 0 bases; bases outside gene matches: 5. The CDR3 protein is CASSTGQGANYGYTF. The DNA for the CDR3 is TGTGCCAGCAGCACCGGACAGGGAGCTAACTATGGCTACACCTTC. The full variable domain, with the rest looked up from reference TRBV7-8 and TRBJ1-2, is GAGVSQSPRYKVAKRGQDVALRCDPISGHVSLFWYQQALGQGPEFLTYFQNEAQLDKSGLPSDRFFAERPEGSVSTLKIQRTQQEDSAVYLCASSTGQGANYGYTFGSGTRLTVV.

V and J are TRBV6-6 and TRBJ1-6; TRBD1 matches 7 bases. Germline CDR1 and CDR2: MNHNY and SVGAGI (reference sequence). The CDR3 is 13 residues long. V shed 5 bases, J shed 6 bases, and the junction held 1 base outside the gene matches. As DNA, the CDR3 is TGTGCCAGCAGTGACAGGGCTAATTCACCCCTCCACTTT. Translating gives CASSDRANSPLHF.

The chain has TRBV7-9 and TRBJ1-6; tentative D call: TRBD1 (5 bases). CDR1 and CDR2 from the germline V gene are SEHNR and FQNEAQ (reference sequence). The CDR3 runs 13 residues. Between the trimmed V and J ends, which lost 4 bases and 6 bases, there was a span of 7 bases. CDR3 DNA sequence: TGTGCCAGCAGCTATGACAGTAATTCACCCCTCCACTTT. This sequence encodes CASSYDSNSPLHF.

V usage is TRBV28 and J usage is TRBJ1-2, with 10 bases identical to TRBD1. Unmatched junction bases numbered 1, after V lost 3 bases and J lost 6 bases. Germline loops: CDR1 MDHEN, CDR2 SYDVKM. This CDR3 is built from 13 residues. The CDR3 reads CASSFDRGHGYTF. CDR3 coding DNA: TGTGCCAGCAGTTTTGACAGGGGGCATGGCTACACCTTC.

The chain uses TRBV15 and TRBJ1-5; 7 nucleotides agree with TRBD1. Germline V gene sequence: CDR1 LNHNV, CDR2 YYDKDF (reference sequence). V was pared by 3 bases and J by 5 bases, with 7 bases of the junction left unmatched. This CDR3 has 15 residues. The CDR3 loop is CATSSARQGYQPQHF. CDR3 sequence (DNA): TGTGCCACCAGCAGCGCCAGACAGGGATATCAGCCCCAGCATTTT.

V usage is TRBV18 and J usage is TRBJ2-1; the D gene is possibly TRBD1 (6 bases). Germline assignment: CDR1 KGHSH and CDR2 LQKENI. The CDR3 sequence is 15 residues long. V was pared by 8 bases and J by 1 base, with 15 bases between. The chain's CDR3 is CASRRQAPSYNEQFF. The CDR3 DNA reads as TGTGCCAGCCGTCGACAGGCACCTTCCTACAATGAGCAGTTCTTC.